This T cell receptor beta chain derives from a study of T cell repertoires in cytomegalovirus infection. Study-level background: Evidence of both CMV infection and a matching HLA type came from public TCR beta signatures. Study outcomes and limitations: The study found HLA-C-restricted CMV-specific TCR beta clonotypes dominating the ex vivo response.

The CDR3 has 14 residues. Germline V lookup: CDR1 SGHTA, CDR2 FQGNSA. V lost 1 base and J 1 base, leaving 7 bases between the germline ends. This clonotype came up many times. Its antigen is undetermined. TCRdb ran MiXCR on the reads and lists one entry per CDR3 protein. The sample holds roughly 230,000 distinct CDR3 sequences, about 17% seen once. The genes are TRBV7-2 and TRBJ1-2; D gene uncertain. This receptor was taken from a human donor in good health (CMV status not recorded). Some clones in this sample may be carry-over from other donors' samples. What was sequenced was CD8+ T cells from PBMCs. CDR3 region: CASSLVRDNYGYTF. DNA of the CDR3: TGTGCCAGCAGCTTAGTGAGGGATAACTATGGCTACACCTTC.